This passage covers 12 T cell receptor beta chains from one sample sequenced in a study of OX40 agonist ivuxolimab in advanced cancers. TCRdb's copy holds only in-frame clones and misses some; the assay was immunoSEQ multiplex PCR. The sample comprises about 73,000 clones, roughly 90% of which are singletons, and 0.7% to 1% rests with the top ten. The sample consisted of CD4+ or CD8+ T cells sorted from blood, taken in a trial of the OX40 agonist ivuxolimab. All receptors come from an adult with an advanced solid tumor such as melanoma, head and neck, liver or kidney cancer.

The V and J genes are TRBV29-1 and TRBJ2-1; TRBD2 matches at 11 bases. This CDR3 is built from 17 residues. J was trimmed by 1 base and V by 6 bases; bases with no gene match: 11. Germline V gives CDR1 SQVTM, CDR2 ANQGSEA. The CDR3 nucleotides read TGCAGCGTGAACCCGGGACTAGCGGCCACATCCTACAATGAGCAGTTCTTC. It specifies CSVNPGLAATSYNEQFF.

This chain uses TRBV19 with TRBJ1-3; D remains unclear. CDR3 length: 12 amino acids. V lost 3 bases and J lost 8, with 8 bases in between. Germline lookup yields CDR1 LNHDA and CDR2 SQIVND (reference sequence). The CDR3 loop reads CASSISWDTIYF. Here the CDR3 DNA reads TGTGCCAGTAGTATCTCATGGGACACCATATATTTT.

V and J are TRBV4-2 and TRBJ2-3; 10 positions match TRBD2. The germline CDR1 and CDR2 sequences are LGHNA and YNFKEQ. The length of the CDR3 is 18 residues. With V trimmed by 4 bases and J by 1 base, 11 bases remained unmatched. The CDR3 here is CASSPNLASGGGTDTQYF. DNA of the CDR3: TGTGCCAGCAGCCCGAACCTCGCAAGCGGGGGGGGCACAGATACGCAGTATTTT.

V is TRBV6-5 and J is TRBJ2-5; weak D call: TRBD1 (6 bases). The germline CDR1 and CDR2 sequences are MNHEY and SVGAGI. The CDR3 totals 14 residues. V gave up 2 bases and J gave up 2 bases, with 9 bases separating them. CDR3 protein: CASSYGGTQETQYF. CDR3 nucleotide sequence: TGTGCCAGCAGTTACGGTGGGACACAAGAGACCCAGTACTTC.

In its sample, this clone was seen a few times. V and J are TRBV6-6 and TRBJ2-7; 9 bases agree with TRBD1. Germline V gene sequence: CDR1 MNHNY, CDR2 SVGAGI (reference sequence). The CDR3 runs to 15 residues. Germline trimming cut 5 bases from V and 5 bases from J; bases unmatched to any gene: 10. The CDR3 DNA sequence: TGTGCCAGCAGTGACGCAAGGGACAGGGATCACGAGCAGTACTTC. This codes for CASSDARDRDHEQYF.

V is TRBV12-5 and J is TRBJ1-2, with D unclear. The CDR3 consists of 11 residues. Per the germline V gene, CDR1 is LGHNT and CDR2 is FRNRAP. The V gene lost 3 bases and the J gene lost 7 bases, with 6 bases spanning the gap. CDR3 bases: TGTGCTAGTGGTTTCGAGGTTGGCTACACCTTC. It translates to CASGFEVGYTF.

The chain combines TRBV2 with TRBJ2-5, with D perhaps being TRBD1 or TRBD2 (5 bases each). Near its end, the DNA agrees better with TRBJ2-7, so the J call may be wrong. The CDR3 length is 14 residues. Germline V gene data show CDR1 as SNHLY and CDR2 as FYNNEI. CDR3 sequence reads: CASSGGRTSYEQYF. The CDR3 coding sequence is TGTGCCAGCAGTGGGGGACGGACCTCCTACGAGCAGTACTTC.

The chain combines TRBV2 with TRBJ2-3; 11 nucleotides align to TRBD2. V lost 4 bases to trimming and J lost 6 bases; unmatched junction nucleotides: 6. CDR3 length: 15 amino acids. CDR1 and CDR2 (germline): SNHLY, FYNNEI. The CDR3 nucleotides read TGTGCCAGCAGTGGACTAGCGGGGCCCGAGGATACGCAGTATTTT. It translates to CASSGLAGPEDTQYF.

CDR3 sequence reads: CASSGPQITDTQYF. As DNA, the CDR3 is TGTGCCAGCAGTGGGCCTCAAATCACAGATACGCAGTATTTT. This chain connects TRBV2 to TRBJ2-3; D remains ambiguous. Deletions cut 4 bases from V and 2 bases from J, with 10 bases between. The CDR3 is 14 residues long. CDR1 is SNHLY and CDR2 is FYNNEI in the germline V gene.

The gene calls are TRBV4-1 and TRBJ2-6, with D hard to call. CDR3 length: 17 amino acids. CDR1 is MGHRA, CDR2 YSYEKL, per germline. V was shortened by 0 bases and J by 2 bases, with 11 bases between the two germline ends. CDR3 nucleotide sequence: TGCGCCAGCAGCCAAGATTGGCAGGCCGCTGGGGCCAACGTCCTGACTTTC. Amino acids: CASSQDWQAAGANVLTF.

J is TRBJ1-1 and V is TRBV6-5, with D possibly TRBD1 on 6 matching bases. The CDR3 has 14 residues. Germline V lookup: CDR1 MNHEY, CDR2 SVGAGI. Trimming stripped 6 bases from V and 5 bases from J, with 16 bases between. The CDR3 here is CASSPAQGRTEAFF. CDR3 bases: TGTGCCAGCAGCCCTGCACAGGGAAGGACTGAAGCTTTCTTT.

The chain employs TRBV5-1 and TRBJ2-6; the D is unclear. V dropped 0 bases and J dropped 2 bases, with 6 bases sitting between them. Germline loops: CDR1 SGHRS, CDR2 YFSETQ. CDR3 length: 15 residues. The CDR3 DNA reads TGCGCCAGCAGCTTGGAAGTAACTGGGGCCAACGTCCTGACTTTC. Translated: CASSLEVTGANVLTF.